The next 8 T cell receptor beta chains were all read from a single sample in a study of PD-L1 blockade in urothelial cancer. Stated time point: peripheral blood 6 weeks after treatment start. Repertoires were generated with immunoSEQ multiplex PCR, while TCRdb's copy carries only in-frame clones and drops some. The sample lists some 40,000 clones, around 90% seen once, with about 6.8% in the top ten. The sequencing here drew on PBMCs, taken around atezolizumab (anti-PD-L1) treatment. These receptors were obtained from a man aged 65 to 79 with urothelial cancer.

This chain links TRBV4-1 with TRBJ2-7; D perhaps matches TRBD1 (5 bases). CDR1 is MGHRA and CDR2 is YSYEKL in the germline V gene. V was pared by 3 bases and J by 6 bases, with 18 bases between. The CDR3 consists of 15 residues. CDR3 loop: CASSHADILLPEQYF. The CDR3 DNA follows: TGCGCCAGCAGCCATGCGGACATACTTCTACCCGAGCAGTACTTC.

The CDR3 spells CASSEDVGYGYTF. CDR3 nucleotide sequence: TGTGCCAGCAGTGAAGACGTCGGCTATGGCTACACCTTC. V gene TRBV6-1 combines with J gene TRBJ1-2; D is unclear. The germline V and J ends were trimmed by 1 base and 4 bases, with 7 bases remaining between them. Germline V gives CDR1 MNHNS, CDR2 SASEGT. This CDR3 comprises 13 residues.

V and J are TRBV6-5 and TRBJ1-2, with 7 positions matching TRBD1. Germline loops: CDR1 MNHEY, CDR2 SVGAGI. V was pared by 0 bases and J by 3 bases, with 4 bases of the junction left unmatched. This CDR3 has 15 residues. CDR3 residues: CASSYSHRGYYGYTF. CDR3 in DNA: TGTGCCAGCAGTTACTCGCACAGGGGATACTATGGCTACACCTTC.

The chain is built from TRBV28 and TRBJ2-7; D gene uncertain. The germline V gene has CDR1 MDHEN and CDR2 SYDVKM. V shed 5 bases and J shed 2 bases, with 7 bases lying between them. The CDR3 covers 12 residues. Written as DNA, the CDR3 is TGTGCCAGCAGTCCCCGGGCCTACGAGCAGTACTTC. This sequence encodes CASSPRAYEQYF.

V is TRBV27 and J is TRBJ2-2, with D tentatively TRBD1 (5 bases). V lost 4 bases, J lost 7 bases, and 7 bases lay in between. The CDR3 is made up of 12 amino acids. Germline V gives CDR1 MNHEY, CDR2 SMNVEV (reference sequence). CDR3 coding DNA: TGTGCCAGCAGTTGGGGCGGCGGGGAGCTGTTTTTT. Its protein product is CASSWGGGELFF.

V gene TRBV5-1 combines with J gene TRBJ2-1; D unresolved. The CDR3 contains 13 residues. The ends were cut back, 4 bases at V and 5 bases at J, with 10 bases in the middle. CDR1 is SGHRS, CDR2 YFSETQ, per germline. DNA of the CDR3: TGCGCCAGCAGCGTGCAGGTCGACAATGAGCAGTTCTTC. Amino acids: CASSVQVDNEQFF.

This clone was found a few times. The J gene is TRBJ2-1, the V gene TRBV11-2, with 10 bases that match TRBD2. From germline, CDR1 is SGHAT and CDR2 FQNNGV. There are 16 residues in the CDR3. V lost 7 bases and J lost 3; bases outside the gene matches: 9. Here the CDR3 reads CASTARASGSYNEQFF. The CDR3 bases are TGTGCCAGCACCGCCCGAGCTAGCGGGAGCTACAATGAGCAGTTCTTC. Complete variable domain (other parts from reference TRBV11-2 and TRBJ2-1): EAGVAQSPRYKIIEKRQSVAFWCNPISGHATLYWYQQILGQGPKLLIQFQNNGVVDDSQLPKDRFSAERLKGVDSTLKIQPAKLEDSAVYLCASTARASGSYNEQFFGPGTRLTVL.

The rearrangement uses TRBV28 and TRBJ1-5; D is unclear. The CDR3 contains 12 residues. V was cut by 8 bases and J by 2 bases, with 7 bases left in between. Germline V gene data show CDR1 as MDHEN and CDR2 as SYDVKM. CDR3 sequence (DNA): TGTGCCAGCCTATTGGGCAATCAGCCCCAGCATTTT. Encoded protein: CASLLGNQPQHF.